This TCR beta chain was captured by sequencing in a study of T cell repertoires in cytomegalovirus infection. Germline V gene data show CDR1 as MNHEY and CDR2 as SVGEGT. This CDR3 spans 14 amino acids. V lost 2 bases and J 2 bases, leaving 8 bases between the germline ends. One entry per CDR3 protein results from TCRdb running MiXCR on the reads. The sample consists of about 150,000 distinct CDR3 sequences, about a quarter of them appearing once. This TCR was recovered from a human donor in good health (CMV status not recorded). Some clones in this sample may be carry-over from other donors' samples. This rearrangement joins TRBV6-2 or TRBV6-3 to TRBJ2-3; D is possibly TRBD1 or TRBD2 (5 bases each). The sequenced material came from PBMCs. This CDR3 reads CASSYGGATDTQYF. CDR3 DNA: TGTGCCAGCAGTTACGGGGGAGCCACAGATACGCAGTATTTT.